The following is a TCR beta chain sequence with its context. This clone was seen more than once but under ten times. The antigen it recognizes is unknown. Base qualities are not at hand, and no much larger clone is one base apart. This sample was included in a study of T cells in localized non-small cell lung cancer (dated by TCRdb to the early 2020s). Regarding the study in general: Comparing tumors with uninvolved tumor-adjacent lungs, the study looked at the T cell repertoires of hundreds of patients with early-stage NSCLC. The cohort comprised 236 treatment-naïve NSCLC patients with resected, localized lung tumors. The mean age of the NSCLC patients was about 62 years, with 120 to 150 men and 110 or so women. The full study reports these points: Uninvolved tumor-adjacent lung showed the highest T cell clonality, higher than tumor, which suggests more focused antigenic responses in the adjacent lung. A median of roughly 60 of the top 100 tumor clones were detected in paired uninvolved adjacent lung, and 28 of these tumor clones were also found among the top 100 clones of the paired uninvolved adjacent lung. Multi-region tumor sequencing was not performed, so intratumor heterogeneity could not be excluded. Higher blood T cell density associated with longer overall survival, while higher adjacent-lung clonality associated with shorter survival. Because the study design was exploratory, TCR variables were selected using unadjusted p-values without false-discovery rate correction.

Two independent pathologists confirmed that the uninvolved adjacent lung, which was taken at least 2 cm from the tumor margin, was free of atypia. At diagnosis, tumor, uninvolved tumor-adjacent lung and peripheral blood were collected and then preserved as a mix of FFPE and fresh-frozen material. Trimming removed 6 bases from V and 0 bases from J, leaving 8 bases between the germline ends. The CDR3 covers 14 residues, taking in both the cysteine and the phenylalanine. The CDR3 DNA has 42 bases and is translated from base 1. CDR1 and CDR2 were assigned from the germline V gene as MNHGY and SAAAGT. The immunoSEQ Assay was used to sequence TCR beta CDR3 regions from DNA. As for the authors' bioinformatics: To compute T cell density, TCR beta template counts were normalized to usable DNA, which was estimated by amplifying housekeeping genes. Richness was estimated using the preseqR package, with extrapolation to 400,000 templates for PBMC samples and to 120,000 templates for tissue samples. Clonality was defined by subtracting Pielou's evenness from one. Tissue-enriched TCRs were identified through differential abundance testing performed on productive amino-acid clonotypes, with a minimum total count of 5 and an alpha of 0.1. Repertoire overlap between compartments was quantified with the Jaccard Index and Morisita Overlap Index. TCR beta CDR3s were clustered by GLIPH together with public tetramer-defined viral CDR3s, and at least three viral sequences plus V-gene enrichment were required for viral motifs. The source is immuneACCESS, and TCRdb retained only in-frame sequences with V and J called. Part of the clones is not carried over; for the studies checked, unresolved V genes explain less than half of this, and the remainder is unexplained. V and J calls and clone size are copied from that table; D and trimming were computed from the DNA. Present in this sample are around 990 clones, about 21% of which were seen just once. The ten most abundant clones make up over 10% of the sample.

The sample was normal lung tissue next to the tumor, taken before any cancer treatment. The sequence was collected from a woman between 35 and 70 years old with stage III lung adenocarcinoma. In this chain, TRBV6-8 is recombined with TRBJ1-4; D gene: possibly TRBD1, on 5 matching bases. The CDR3 region reads CASRGLATNEKLFF. The DNA is as follows: TGTGCCAGCAGGGGGCTTGCAACTAATGAAAAACTGTTTTTT.